This T cell receptor (beta chain) comes out of a study of T cell changes during pregnancy in multiple sclerosis (dated 2019 in TCRdb). With respect to the entire study: The study looked at changes in the T cell repertoire across pregnancy in women with multiple sclerosis.

Counted from cysteine to phenylalanine, this CDR3 has 16 amino acids. Solely the CDR3 DNA is kept, with 48 bases framed from the first base. Per the germline V gene, MGHRA is the CDR1 and YSYEKL is the CDR2. V is trimmed back by 4 bases and J by 1 base, and the junction contains 9 bases that no gene match accounts for. With regard to this clone: Its binding antigen is unknown. Per-base quality was not reported, and no clone a single base away is much larger than it.

The receptor library was made with the immunoSEQ multiplex PCR assay. TCRdb holds this immuneACCESS table with in-frame rearrangements only. Some clones are missing; in checked studies, unresolved V genes explain under half, and the rest has no known cause. The sample table records about 51,000 clones; 90% to 95% of these occur just once. Just under 0.6% of the sample belongs to the ten largest clones. This sequence was found in a female donor with multiple sclerosis, enrolled in a pregnancy study. The starting material was CD4+ T cells from peripheral blood mononuclear cells, obtained in the second trimester of pregnancy. Rearrangement joined TRBV4-1 to TRBJ1-1; 7 bases in the junction line up with TRBD1. DNA sequence: TGCGCCAGCAGCCGTCAGGTGACAGGGCGGAACACTGAAGCTTTCTTT. It codes for CASSRQVTGRNTEAFF.